These 27 T cell receptor beta chains were all obtained from the same sample, sequenced in a study of response to subunit inactivated influenza vaccine. MiXCR was run by TCRdb on the RT-PCR reads, yielding one entry per CDR3 protein. This sample has roughly 190,000 distinct CDR3 sequences, with less than 15% found just once. The sample was also linked to a second study, of T cells expressing NK-cell markers. As reported in that work: The authors generated TCR beta cDNA through 5'RACE template switching with UMIs.

This material consisted of CD8+ T cells sorted from PBMCs, taken approximately 12 days after vaccination. The receptors shown here come from a man aged 50-60 years who received an inactivated influenza vaccine.

The V call is TRBV10-2, the J call TRBJ2-1, with 9 bases matching TRBD2. The CDR3 runs 14 residues. V lost 4 bases, J lost 10 bases, and 8 bases stayed unmatched. From germline, CDR1 is WSHSY and CDR2 SAAADI. The CDR3 DNA is TGCGCCAGCAGTGTAAGCGGGGGGAGCACGGAGCAGTTCTTC. It is translated as CASSVSGGSTEQFF.

This clonotype has just a few counts. This chain connects TRBV11-2 to TRBJ2-1, with D perhaps TRBD1 or TRBD2 (6 bases each). Germline V gene lookup returns CDR1 SGHAT and CDR2 FQNNGV. Deletions cut 3 bases from V and 3 bases from J, with 15 bases between. This CDR3 spans 16 amino acids. The CDR3 loop reads CASSFGGGQVYNEQFF. CDR3 DNA sequence: TGTGCCAGCAGCTTCGGGGGCGGCCAAGTCTACAATGAGCAGTTCTTC.

V gene TRBV29-1 combines with J gene TRBJ2-2; 10 nucleotides match TRBD1. This CDR3 is 13 amino acids long. Germline assignment: CDR1 SQVTM and CDR2 ANQGSEA. V lost 7 bases, J lost 9 bases, and 8 bases stayed unmatched. CDR3 protein: CSAMTGGGRELFF. Here the CDR3 DNA reads TGCAGCGCCATGACAGGGGGCGGCCGGGAGCTGTTTTTT.

This clonotype was seen more than once but under ten times. The V and J genes are TRBV7-9 and TRBJ1-5, with 7 bases that match TRBD1. The junction had 9 bases not matched to a gene; V was cut back by 6 bases and J by 7 bases. The germline CDR1 and CDR2 sequences are SEHNR and FQNEAQ (reference sequence). The CDR3 sequence is 14 residues long. Here the CDR3 DNA reads TGTGCCAGCAGGGATACAGGGGACGACCAGCCCCAGCATTTT. Its translation: CASRDTGDDQPQHF.

This clonotype came up a few times. The genes are TRBV3-1 and TRBJ2-1, with D unresolved. The CDR3 consists of 15 residues. The V gene's germline CDR1 is LGHDT and CDR2 YNNKEL (reference sequence). Deletions cut 0 bases from V and 2 bases from J, with 8 bases between. DNA of the CDR3: TGTGCCAGCAGCCAAGAGGGCCTGGCCTACAATGAGCAGTTCTTC. This sequence encodes CASSQEGLAYNEQFF.

This clonotype was seen more than once but under ten times. The J gene is TRBJ2-1, the V gene TRBV29-1; D might be TRBD2 (5 bases). The germline V and J ends were trimmed by 0 bases and 3 bases, with 9 bases remaining between them. The V gene's germline CDR1 is SQVTM and CDR2 ANQGSEA. This CDR3 is 14 amino acids long. CDR3 protein: CSVEDSGSYNEQFF. The CDR3, as DNA: TGCAGCGTTGAAGATAGTGGGAGCTACAATGAGCAGTTCTTC.

The chain couples TRBV5-1 to TRBJ1-1; tentatively, D is TRBD1 (6 bases). Per germline, CDR1 SGHRS and CDR2 YFSETQ. The CDR3 is 15 residues long. V lost 4 bases, J lost 3 bases, and 16 bases lay in between. CDR3 in DNA: TGCGCCAGCAGCACTATCACAGGGATGGACACTGAAGCTTTCTTT. Residues: CASSTITGMDTEAFF.

This clonotype was counted only a few times. The rearrangement links TRBV20-1 to TRBJ2-7; 13 positions agree with TRBD2. The V segment lost 3 bases and the J segment 5 bases; nucleotides outside the gene matches: 4. This CDR3 contains 14 residues. Germline V gene lookup returns CDR1 DFQATT and CDR2 SNEGSKA (reference sequence). The chain's CDR3 is CSARGLAGFHEQYF. As DNA, the CDR3 is TGCAGTGCTAGGGGACTAGCGGGGTTCCACGAGCAGTACTTC.

This clonotype was observed a handful of times. This chain joins TRBV6-2 or TRBV6-3 and TRBJ2-1, with D perhaps TRBD1 (6 bases). The germline V and J ends were trimmed by 0 bases and 9 bases, with 24 bases remaining between them. This CDR3 is built from 18 residues. Germline values: CDR1 MNHEY, CDR2 SVGEGT. The CDR3 loop reads CASSYSRVQGRRGTEQFF. The CDR3 region has the DNA TGTGCCAGCAGTTACTCCAGGGTACAGGGCCGTCGAGGAACTGAGCAGTTCTTC.

The V call is TRBV27, the J call TRBJ1-5; D is unclear. V dropped 6 bases and J dropped 2 bases, with 8 bases sitting between them. The CDR3 totals 13 residues. Germline loops: CDR1 MNHEY, CDR2 SMNVEV (reference sequence). This CDR3 reads CASRGVGNQPQHF. For the CDR3, the DNA is TGTGCCAGCAGGGGAGTGGGCAATCAGCCCCAGCATTTT.

The chain joins TRBV7-8 to TRBJ1-3; D remains ambiguous. CDR1 is SGHVS, CDR2 FQNEAQ, per germline. V lost 5 bases and J lost 4, with 15 bases in between. The CDR3 is 15 residues long. The CDR3 DNA reads TGTGCCAGCAGCCCAAGCCCAGGTAGCGGAAACACCATATATTTT. Translated, it gives CASSPSPGSGNTIYF.

The rearrangement uses TRBV7-8 and TRBJ2-7; TRBD1 is a possible D gene (6 bases). The CDR3 spans 12 residues. Trimming pared 5 bases from V and 4 bases from J, leaving 9 bases between. Germline V CDR1 and CDR2: SGHVS, FQNEAQ. CDR3 protein: CASSKGGYEQYF. The CDR3 DNA sequence: TGTGCCAGCAGCAAAGGGGGATACGAGCAGTACTTC.

This chain connects TRBV28 to TRBJ1-2; D perhaps matches TRBD1 (5 bases). This CDR3 has 14 residues. The V end lost 3 bases, the J end lost 6 bases, and 14 bases lay between the germline ends. CDR1 and CDR2 (germline): MDHEN, SYDVKM. The CDR3 reads CASSFWAGINGYTF. CDR3 nucleotides: TGTGCCAGCAGTTTCTGGGCAGGGATTAATGGCTACACCTTC.

The chain uses TRBV20-1 and TRBJ2-7, with D perhaps matching TRBD1 or TRBD2 (5 bases each). CDR3 length: 14 residues. Germline CDR1 and CDR2: DFQATT and SNEGSKA (reference sequence). V was clipped by 0 bases and J by 5 bases, with 14 bases between them. The CDR3 loop is CSARDWGTRDEQYF. The DNA for the CDR3 is TGCAGTGCTAGAGACTGGGGGACCCGTGACGAGCAGTACTTC.

The chain has TRBV6-1 and TRBJ2-6, with 7 bases aligning to TRBD1. The CDR3 spans 16 residues. The V gene end was trimmed by 6 bases and the J gene end by 0 bases; junction bases not matched to a gene: 5. Germline lookup yields CDR1 MNHNS and CDR2 SASEGT. The CDR3, as DNA: TGTGCCAGCAGGCCGACAGGGAGCTCTGGGGCCAACGTCCTGACTTTC. Its translation: CASRPTGSSGANVLTF.

The V gene is TRBV7-2, the J gene TRBJ2-3, with TRBD2 matching over 10 bases. Germline V gives CDR1 SGHTA, CDR2 FQGNSA. The CDR3 runs to 17 residues. V trimming: 3 bases; J trimming: 2 bases; junction bases outside the gene matches: 8. The CDR3 reads CASSFGGLADHTDTQYF. For the CDR3, the DNA is TGTGCCAGCAGCTTTGGTGGACTAGCGGACCACACAGATACGCAGTATTTT.

This clonotype was recorded a few times. V and J are TRBV7-9 and TRBJ2-1; D may be TRBD1 (5 bases). The CDR3 extends over 16 amino acids. Trimming took 0 bases from V and 5 from J, leaving 14 bases between them. Germline V gene lookup returns CDR1 SEHNR and CDR2 FQNEAQ (reference sequence). The CDR3 here is CASSLAGPLRDNEQFF. CDR3 DNA: TGTGCCAGCAGCTTAGCGGGGCCACTACGCGACAATGAGCAGTTCTTC.

The chain has TRBV28 and TRBJ2-3; maybe TRBD1 (6 bases). The CDR3 covers 14 residues. Germline values: CDR1 MDHEN, CDR2 SYDVKM. V lost 5 bases, J lost 2 bases, and 11 bases lay in between. The CDR3 nucleotides are TGTGCCAGCAGTCCCGACAGGATCACAGATACGCAGTATTTT. Amino acids: CASSPDRITDTQYF.

The chain employs TRBV7-2 and TRBJ2-7, with TRBD1 identical over 7 bases. V gave up 8 bases and J gave up 5 bases; unmatched junction bases: 9. The CDR3 is 13 residues long. CDR1 and CDR2 from the germline V gene are SGHTA and FQGNSA. CDR3 sequence: CASSFGQANEQYF. The CDR3 region has the DNA TGTGCCAGCTCCTTCGGACAGGCCAACGAGCAGTACTTC.

This clonotype was counted between two and nine times. The chain carries TRBV28 and TRBJ2-1; 7 nucleotides align to TRBD2. Germline CDR1 is MDHEN and CDR2 is SYDVKM. Germline trimming cut 1 base from V and 8 bases from J; bases unmatched to any gene: 8. CDR3 length: 15 residues. CDR3 DNA: TGTGCCAGCAGTTTATACCGTCTGGGAGGGGATGAGCAGTTCTTC. This gives the protein CASSLYRLGGDEQFF.

The CDR3 DNA is TGTGCCAGCAGCTTTTTAGGCGATGGGTACGAGCAGTACTTC. Residues: CASSFLGDGYEQYF. The rearrangement uses TRBV5-5 and TRBJ2-7; no clear D gene. CDR3 length equals 14 residues. Germline CDR1 is SGHKS and CDR2 is YYEKEE (reference sequence). Trimming took off 2 bases at V and 4 bases at J, with 13 bases between the two ends. Together with reference TRBV5-5 and TRBJ2-7, the CDR3 gives the full variable domain: DAGVTQSPTHLIKTRGQQVTLRCSPISGHKSVSWYQQVLGQGPQFIFQYYEKEERGRGNFPDRFSARQFPNYSSELNVNALLLGDSALYLCASSFLGDGYEQYFGPGTRLTVT.

Only a few counts were recorded for this clonotype. The rearrangement links TRBV9 to TRBJ2-1; D unresolved. Per germline, CDR1 SGDLS and CDR2 YYNGEE. V dropped 0 bases and J dropped 6 bases, with 4 bases sitting between them. The CDR3 runs to 12 residues. For the CDR3, the DNA is TGTGCCAGCAGCGTAGCGGTCAATGAGCAGTTCTTC. Protein sequence: CASSVAVNEQFF.

The CDR3 coding sequence is TGTGCCAGCAGTGGCAACAGGGTCACCGGGGAGCTGTTTTTT. Translation: CASSGNRVTGELFF. The chain links TRBV6-1 to TRBJ2-2, with TRBD1 as a possible D gene (6 bases). V was clipped by 4 bases and J by 4 bases, with 10 bases between them. The CDR3 has 14 residues. Per germline, CDR1 MNHNS and CDR2 SASEGT.

V and J are TRBV2 and TRBJ2-5; 8 bases are shared with TRBD2. The CDR3 loop spans 16 amino acids. Trimming removed 6 bases from V and 0 bases from J; junction bases left unmatched: 9. Germline lookup yields CDR1 SNHLY and CDR2 FYNNEI. The CDR3 DNA sequence: TGTGCCAGCAGAAAGTTTAGCGGGGAACACCAAGAGACCCAGTACTTC. The encoded protein is CASRKFSGEHQETQYF.

This clonotype was observed at least ten times. The chain uses TRBV27 and TRBJ2-7; no clear D. This CDR3 has 15 residues. The V and J ends lost 2 bases and 0 bases respectively, with 11 bases between them. Germline assignment: CDR1 MNHEY and CDR2 SMNVEV (reference sequence). CDR3 in amino acids: CASSLEAGSSYEQYF. The CDR3 region has the DNA TGTGCCAGCAGTTTAGAAGCAGGAAGCTCCTACGAGCAGTACTTC.

This clonotype was seen repeatedly, ten times or more. The chain carries TRBV7-6 and TRBJ2-1; TRBD2 matches at 7 bases. Looked up from germline, CDR1 is SGHVS and CDR2 is FNYEAQ. J lost 7 bases, V lost 3 bases, and 6 bases had no gene match. The CDR3 spans 14 residues. The CDR3 sequence is CASSFGGRGNEQFF. CDR3 sequence (DNA): TGTGCCAGCAGCTTCGGCGGGAGAGGGAATGAGCAGTTCTTC.

CDR3: CSASLPSAHSGANVLTF. The CDR3 region has the DNA TGCAGTGCTAGTCTCCCCTCAGCACACTCTGGGGCCAACGTCCTGACTTTC. The chain is built from TRBV20-1 and TRBJ2-6; no reliable D call. The V end was cut by 3 bases, the J end by 0 bases, with 15 bases between. This CDR3 is 17 amino acids long. Germline CDR1 and CDR2: DFQATT and SNEGSKA (reference sequence).